This T cell receptor beta chain comes out of a study of control samples from healthy donors and cancer patients. Here immunoSEQ multiplex PCR was the method, and the copy in TCRdb shows in-frame clones only, minus some. The table shows some 49,000 clones, with approximately 86% occurring only once. Germline CDR1 reads MNHEY; CDR2 reads SVGEGT. V lost 3 bases to trimming and J lost 4 bases, with 15 bases between them. There are 15 residues in the CDR3. The sequence derives from a woman in her forties or fifties with lung cancer. The chain combines TRBV6-2 or TRBV6-3 with TRBJ1-2, with D perhaps TRBD1 (5 bases). Sequencing was done on a sample of PBMCs. CDR3 protein: CASSYRGSDFYGYTF. The CDR3 DNA reads TGTGCCAGCAGTTATAGGGGATCGGATTTCTATGGCTACACCTTC.